Below are 20 T cell receptor beta chains sequenced from a single sample in a study of T cells in Graves' hyperthyroidism and ophthalmopathy. Amplified regions were TCR beta CDR3 sequences from RNA transcripts. TCR CDR3 underwent first-round RT-PCR with the HTBI primer set. TCRdb redid the calling of the multiplex PCR reads with MiXCR, one entry per CDR3 protein. The data contain some 420,000 distinct CDR3 sequences, around 13% of them singletons. The sequenced sample was blood. The receptors originated from a young woman with Graves' hyperthyroidism.

This clonotype was seen at least ten times. The chain employs TRBV11-2 and TRBJ2-7; D possibly corresponds to TRBD2 (5 bases). Germline CDR1 and CDR2: SGHAT and FQNNGV. The CDR3 sequence is 15 residues long. Trimming stripped 0 bases from V and 2 bases from J, with 11 bases between. CDR3 loop: CASSLEAGLTYEQYF. CDR3 DNA sequence: TGTGCCAGCAGCTTAGAAGCCGGACTTACCTACGAGCAGTACTTC.

In its sample, this clonotype was seen many times. The chain uses TRBV28 and TRBJ2-7; D is perhaps TRBD1 (6 bases). The CDR3 sequence is 16 residues long. The V end lost 2 bases, the J end lost 7 bases, and 21 bases lay between the germline ends. Germline CDR1 and CDR2: MDHEN and SYDVKM. CDR3 sequence: CASSLHTGFWVIEQYF. The CDR3 coding sequence is TGTGCCAGCAGTTTACATACAGGGTTTTGGGTAATAGAGCAGTACTTC.

This clonotype was observed at least ten times. The chain links TRBV25-1 to TRBJ2-5; 11 nucleotides align to TRBD1. The germline gives CDR1 MGHDK, CDR2 SYGVNS. Trimming cost V 4 bases and J 4 bases; bases outside gene matches: 5. CDR3 length equals 15 residues. The CDR3 reads CASSAGQGARETQYF. In nucleotides, the CDR3 is TGTGCCAGCAGTGCAGGACAGGGGGCGAGAGAGACCCAGTACTTC.

This clonotype was observed a few times. The rearrangement joins TRBV2 to TRBJ1-1, with D possibly TRBD1 on 5 matching bases. V lost 3 bases, J lost 4 bases, and 9 bases lay in between. The germline CDR1 and CDR2 sequences are SNHLY and FYNNEI. The CDR3 spans 13 residues. The CDR3 DNA is TGTGCCAGCAGTGACTGGGGGGGCACTGAAGCTTTCTTT. Translating it yields CASSDWGGTEAFF.

The sample holds many counts of this clonotype. The V and J genes are TRBV30 and TRBJ2-5, with D possibly matching TRBD1 (5 bases). This CDR3 comprises 11 residues. The V gene's germline CDR1 is GTSNPN and CDR2 SVGIG (reference sequence). V gave up 3 bases and J gave up 3 bases, with 5 bases separating them. The CDR3 spells CAWSREETQYF. For the CDR3, the DNA is TGTGCCTGGAGCAGGGAAGAGACCCAGTACTTC.

There are many counts of this clonotype. This chain joins TRBV2 and TRBJ2-1; D is possibly TRBD1 (5 bases). The CDR3 totals 13 residues. Germline assignment: CDR1 SNHLY and CDR2 FYNNEI. Trimming cost V 6 bases and J 5 bases, with 11 bases left between them. The CDR3 nucleotides are TGTGCCAGCAGGCTTGGCAGGGACAATGAGCAGTTCTTC. As protein: CASRLGRDNEQFF.

V and J are TRBV6-1 and TRBJ2-7, with 9 bases fitting TRBD2. CDR3 size: 16 residues. Germline V gene data show CDR1 as MNHNS and CDR2 as SASEGT. The junction had 13 bases not matched to a gene; V was cut back by 6 bases and J by 4 bases. The CDR3 spells CASSLQGSSGIYEQYF. The CDR3 nucleotides are TGTGCCAGCAGCCTACAGGGGTCTAGCGGGATATACGAGCAGTACTTC.

This clonotype was counted many times. The genes are TRBV18 and TRBJ2-5; no definite D call. V lost 2 bases, J lost 2 bases, and 9 bases lay in between. This CDR3 comprises 14 residues. Looked up from germline, CDR1 is KGHSH and CDR2 is LQKENI. This chain's CDR3 is CASSPSAVQETQYF. CDR3 sequence (DNA): TGTGCCAGCTCACCATCCGCAGTGCAAGAGACCCAGTACTTC.

This clonotype was found many times. The DNA for the CDR3 is TGTGCCAGCATACCGGCGGGGACGAATTCACCCCTCCACTTT. Its protein product is CASIPAGTNSPLHF. The chain joins TRBV28 to TRBJ1-6, with D perhaps matching TRBD1 (5 bases). V was clipped by 7 bases and J by 7 bases, with 14 bases between them. CDR1 and CDR2 from the germline V gene are MDHEN and SYDVKM. There are 14 residues in the CDR3.

This clonotype showed up many times. J is TRBJ2-3 and V is TRBV20-1; no reliable D call. Germline V gene data show CDR1 as DFQATT and CDR2 as SNEGSKA (reference sequence). The CDR3 spans 13 residues. The V and J ends lost 3 bases and 5 bases respectively, with 12 bases between them. For the CDR3, the DNA is TGCAGTGCTAGGGATACCCAAATAGATACGCAGTATTTT. Its protein is CSARDTQIDTQYF.

The V call is TRBV12-3 or TRBV12-4, the J call TRBJ2-7; 13 nucleotides line up with TRBD2. The V segment lost 5 bases and the J segment 5 bases; nucleotides outside the gene matches: 6. CDR3 length: 15 residues. CDR3 sequence (DNA): TGTGCCAGCAGTACGGGACTAGCGGGATACAACGAGCAGTACTTC. Translating it yields CASSTGLAGYNEQYF.

This clonotype occurred many times. The rearrangement uses TRBV9 and TRBJ2-7; D uncertain. The CDR3 runs to 13 residues. Between the trimmed V and J ends, which lost 4 bases and 6 bases, there was a span of 14 bases. Per the germline V gene, CDR1 is SGDLS and CDR2 is YYNGEE. CDR3 region: CASSSGGVAEQYF. CDR3 coding DNA: TGTGCCAGCAGCTCAGGTGGGGTTGCCGAGCAGTACTTC.

This clonotype was seen a few times. V and J are TRBV20-1 and TRBJ2-1; D unresolved. Germline CDR1 DFQATT, CDR2 SNEGSKA (reference sequence). This CDR3 comprises 12 residues. Written as DNA, the CDR3 is TGCAGGACGATTTCGCTGTACAATGAGCAGTTCTTC. Translation: CRTISLYNEQFF.

This clonotype was picked up many times. V gene TRBV7-8 combines with J gene TRBJ2-3; D possibly corresponds to TRBD1 (5 bases). Per germline, CDR1 SGHVS and CDR2 FQNEAQ. This CDR3 has 13 residues. With 5 bases removed from V and 6 bases from J, the gap between germline ends came to 12 bases. This chain's CDR3 is CASSEDTPDTQYF. The CDR3 DNA reads as TGTGCCAGCAGCGAGGACACCCCGGATACGCAGTATTTT.

Ten or more counts support this clonotype. The genes are TRBV5-5 and TRBJ1-2; D call uncertain. Between the trimmed V and J ends, which lost 1 base and 3 bases, there was a span of 7 bases. CDR3 size: 13 residues. Germline V CDR1 and CDR2: SGHKS, YYEKEE (reference sequence). CDR3 sequence (DNA): TGTGCCAGCAGCTTGCAGGAATACTATGGCTACACCTTC. Translation: CASSLQEYYGYTF. Full variable domain (rest looked up from reference TRBV5-5 and TRBJ1-2): DAGVTQSPTHLIKTRGQQVTLRCSPISGHKSVSWYQQVLGQGPQFIFQYYEKEERGRGNFPDRFSARQFPNYSSELNVNALLLGDSALYLCASSLQEYYGYTFGSGTRLTVV.

This chain joins TRBV7-9 and TRBJ2-1, with D perhaps matching TRBD1 or TRBD2 (5 bases each). V lost 3 bases and J lost 5, with 11 bases in between. The CDR3 is made up of 14 amino acids. CDR1 and CDR2 from the germline V gene are SEHNR and FQNEAQ (reference sequence). The DNA of the CDR3 is TGTGCCAGCAGCTTCGGGACCTCGCACAATGAGCAGTTCTTC. Translated, it gives CASSFGTSHNEQFF.

The chain links TRBV20-1 to TRBJ2-7; 15 positions match TRBD2. The length of the CDR3 is 15 residues. CDR1 is DFQATT, CDR2 SNEGSKA, per germline (reference sequence). CDR3 in DNA: TGCAGCCCCCGGGGACTAGCGGGAGGACCCTACGAGCAGTACTTC. Translating it yields CSPRGLAGGPYEQYF.

Many counts were recorded for this clonotype. The chain links TRBV6-5 to TRBJ2-5; 12 bases line up with TRBD2. CDR1 is MNHEY and CDR2 is SVGAGI in the germline V gene. This CDR3 has 16 residues. V lost 0 bases to trimming and J lost 5 bases; unmatched junction nucleotides: 4. The CDR3 sequence: CASSYSLAGGGETQYF. The CDR3 DNA follows: TGTGCCAGCAGTTACTCACTAGCGGGAGGCGGGGAGACCCAGTACTTC.

This clonotype showed up many times. CDR3 sequence: CASGLTYNEQFF. In DNA form, the CDR3 reads TGTGCTAGTGGTTTGACGTACAATGAGCAGTTCTTC. The chain joins TRBV12-5 to TRBJ2-1; D is unresolved. V was shortened by 2 bases and J by 4 bases, with 3 bases between the two germline ends. Germline-derived CDR1 and CDR2 are LGHNT and FRNRAP. The CDR3 loop spans 12 amino acids.

This clonotype came up many times. This rearrangement joins TRBV12-3 or TRBV12-4 to TRBJ1-5, with TRBD1 matching 7 bases. This CDR3 comprises 15 residues. The trim removed 5 bases at V and 7 bases at J, leaving 11 bases unmatched. This CDR3 is CASSPMTGLGQPQHF. In DNA, the CDR3 is TGTGCCAGCAGTCCCATGACAGGGTTGGGACAGCCCCAGCATTTT.